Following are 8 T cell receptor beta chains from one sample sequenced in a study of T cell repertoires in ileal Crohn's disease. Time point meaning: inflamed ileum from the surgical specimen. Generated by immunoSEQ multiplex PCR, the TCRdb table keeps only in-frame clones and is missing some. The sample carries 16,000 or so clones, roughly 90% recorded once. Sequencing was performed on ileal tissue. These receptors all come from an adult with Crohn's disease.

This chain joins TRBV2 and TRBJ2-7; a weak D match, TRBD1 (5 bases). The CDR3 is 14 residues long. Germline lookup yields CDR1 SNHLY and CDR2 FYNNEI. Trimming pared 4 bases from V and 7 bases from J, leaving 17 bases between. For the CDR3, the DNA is TGTGCCAGCAGTGGCGACAGTCTCTTGGGGGAGCAGTACTTC. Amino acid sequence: CASSGDSLLGEQYF. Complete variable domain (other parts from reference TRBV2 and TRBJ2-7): EPEVTQTPSHQVTQMGQEVILRCVPISNHLYFYWYRQILGQKVEFLVSFYNNEISEKSEIFDDQFSVERPDGSNFTLKIRSTKLEDSAMYFCASSGDSLLGEQYFGPGTRLTVT.

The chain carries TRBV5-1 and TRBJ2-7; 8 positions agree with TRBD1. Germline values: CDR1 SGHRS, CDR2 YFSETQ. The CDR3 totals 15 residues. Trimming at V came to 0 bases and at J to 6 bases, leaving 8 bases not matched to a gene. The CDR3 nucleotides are TGCGCCAGCAGCTTGGCCACAGGGGGGAGTAGCGAGCAGTACTTC. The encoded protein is CASSLATGGSSEQYF.

The CDR3, as DNA: TGTGCCAGCAGTGCTGACAGGGGGTCTTTGGCTGAAGCTTTCTTT. This gives the protein CASSADRGSLAEAFF. The chain recombines TRBV2 with TRBJ1-1; 9 positions agree with TRBD1. The CDR3 runs 15 residues. Germline V CDR1 and CDR2: SNHLY, FYNNEI. V lost 4 bases to trimming and J lost 6 bases; unmatched junction nucleotides: 9.

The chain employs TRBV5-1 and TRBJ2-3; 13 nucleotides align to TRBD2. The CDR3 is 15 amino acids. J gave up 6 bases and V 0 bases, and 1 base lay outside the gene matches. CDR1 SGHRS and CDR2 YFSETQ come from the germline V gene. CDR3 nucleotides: TGCGCCAGCAGCTTGGGGGGACTAGCGGGGGATACGCAGTATTTT. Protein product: CASSLGGLAGDTQYF.

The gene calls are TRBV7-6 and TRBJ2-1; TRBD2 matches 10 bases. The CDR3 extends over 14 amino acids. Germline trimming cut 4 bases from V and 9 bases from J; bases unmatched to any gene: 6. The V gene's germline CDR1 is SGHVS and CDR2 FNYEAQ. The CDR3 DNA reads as TGTGCCAGCAGCTCCACTAGCGGGGTCGTTGAGCAGTTCTTC. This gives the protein CASSSTSGVVEQFF.

The CDR3 bases are TGTGCCAGCAGCTTAGAACCCAGTCATCAGCCCCAGCATTTT. It is translated as CASSLEPSHQPQHF. V and J are TRBV11-2 and TRBJ1-5; D gene unclear. V lost 0 bases and J 5 bases, leaving 8 bases between the germline ends. The CDR3 loop spans 14 amino acids. Germline V gene data show CDR1 as SGHAT and CDR2 as FQNNGV.

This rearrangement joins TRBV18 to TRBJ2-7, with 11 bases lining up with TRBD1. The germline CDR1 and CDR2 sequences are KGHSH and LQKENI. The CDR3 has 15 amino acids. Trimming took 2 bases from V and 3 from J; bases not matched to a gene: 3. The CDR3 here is CASSPGQGAIYEQYF. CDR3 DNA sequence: TGTGCCAGCTCACCAGGACAGGGGGCTATCTACGAGCAGTACTTC.

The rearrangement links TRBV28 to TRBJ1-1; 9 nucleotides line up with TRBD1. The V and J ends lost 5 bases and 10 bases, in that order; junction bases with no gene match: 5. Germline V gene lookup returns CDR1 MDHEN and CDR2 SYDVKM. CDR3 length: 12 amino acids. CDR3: CASSLTGGLAFF. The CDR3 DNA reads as TGTGCCAGCAGTCTAACAGGGGGCTTAGCTTTCTTT.